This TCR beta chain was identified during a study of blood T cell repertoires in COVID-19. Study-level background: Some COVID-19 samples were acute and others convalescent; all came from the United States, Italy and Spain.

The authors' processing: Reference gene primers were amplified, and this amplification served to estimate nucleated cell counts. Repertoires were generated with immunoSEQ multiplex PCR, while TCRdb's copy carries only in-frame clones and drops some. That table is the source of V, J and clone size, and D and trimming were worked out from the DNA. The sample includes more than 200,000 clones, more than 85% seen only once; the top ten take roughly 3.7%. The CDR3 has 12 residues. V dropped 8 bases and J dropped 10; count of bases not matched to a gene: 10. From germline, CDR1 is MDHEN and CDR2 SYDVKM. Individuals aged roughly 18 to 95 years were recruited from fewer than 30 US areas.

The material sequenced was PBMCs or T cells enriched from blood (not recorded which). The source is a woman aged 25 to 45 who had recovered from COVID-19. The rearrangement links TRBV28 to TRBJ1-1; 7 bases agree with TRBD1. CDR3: CASRWTGPRAFF. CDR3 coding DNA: TGTGCCAGCCGCTGGACAGGCCCACGAGCTTTCTTT.